Described below is a single T cell receptor beta chain sequence and its context. Measured with immunoSEQ multiplex PCR; TCRdb has only the in-frame clones, and not every one. This sample carries approximately 710,000 clones, 90% of them seen once, and the ten largest clones take about a third. These data originate in a study of shared clonotypes between healthy human individuals. Both CD45RO+ cells and CCR7-negative CD45RA+ TemRA cells were combined to make up CD8 memory. From germline, CDR1 is LGHNA and CDR2 YNFKEQ. V was cut by 1 base and J by 3 bases, with 12 bases left in between. The CDR3 loop spans 16 amino acids.

This receptor was identified in a man between 18 and 29 years old in good health. Some clones in this sample may be carry-over from other donors' samples. V usage is TRBV4-2 and J usage is TRBJ1-4; maybe TRBD1 (6 bases). The sample consisted of memory CD8+ T cells from PBMCs. The subset denotes: CD45RO+ cells pooled with CCR7-negative TemRA cells. CDR3 in amino acids: CASSQVLGASNEKLFF. The DNA of the CDR3 is TGTGCCAGCAGCCAAGTATTGGGGGCATCTAATGAAAAACTGTTTTTT.